This entry lists 13 T cell receptor beta chains sequenced from one sample in a study of blood T cell repertoires in COVID-19. Data came from immunoSEQ multiplex PCR; TCRdb stores just in-frame clones and leaves some out. The sample holds 150,000 to 200,000 clones; around 84% are singletons and the top ten take about 3.3%. The sample was PBMCs or T cells enriched from blood (not recorded which). Receptors originate from a woman aged 25 to 39 who had been exposed to COVID-19.

The chain carries TRBV9 and TRBJ1-3; no definite D call. Trimming removed 4 bases at V and 2 bases at J, with 13 bases between. CDR3 length: 15 amino acids. Per the germline V gene, CDR1 is SGDLS and CDR2 is YYNGEE. This CDR3 is CASSLEGTAGNTIYF. CDR3 nucleotides: TGTGCCAGCAGCTTGGAGGGCACGGCTGGAAACACCATATATTTT. Variable domain in full (rest from reference TRBV9 and TRBJ1-3): DSGVTQTPKHLITATGQRVTLRCSPRSGDLSVYWYQQSLDQGLQFLIQYYNGEERAKGNILERFSAQQFPDLHSELNLSSLELGDSALYFCASSLEGTAGNTIYFGEGSWLTVV.

The chain employs TRBV3-1 (or the pseudogene TRBV3-2) and TRBJ2-5; D uncertain. Germline assignment: CDR1 LGHDT and CDR2 YNNKEL (reference sequence). Deletions cut 0 bases from V and 1 base from J, with 12 bases between. The length of the CDR3 is 16 residues. This CDR3 reads CASSQENSRFQETQYF. The CDR3 region has the DNA TGTGCCAGCAGCCAAGAAAATTCGAGGTTCCAAGAGACCCAGTACTTC.

The V and J genes are TRBV29-1 and TRBJ1-6, with a possible D match to TRBD1 (6 bases). V was pared by 7 bases and J by 9 bases, with 19 bases between. CDR1 and CDR2 from the germline V gene are SQVTM and ANQGSEA. The CDR3 is made up of 14 amino acids. This CDR3 reads CSASLAGGGSPLHF. CDR3 nucleotides: TGCAGCGCCAGTCTGGCGGGGGGCGGTTCACCCCTCCACTTT.

The chain couples TRBV3-1 (or the pseudogene TRBV3-2) to TRBJ2-7; possibly TRBD1 for D (5 bases). In germline, CDR1 is LGHDT, CDR2 YNNKEL (reference sequence). The CDR3 is 13 residues long. Deletions cut 0 bases from V and 6 bases from J, with 9 bases between. The CDR3 loop is CASSQDRVFEQYF. DNA for the CDR3: TGTGCCAGCAGCCAAGACAGGGTCTTCGAGCAGTACTTC.

The genes are TRBV5-1 and TRBJ2-3, with TRBD2 matching 7 bases. V lost 4 bases and J lost 2; bases outside the gene matches: 4. This CDR3 comprises 14 residues. From germline, CDR1 is SGHRS and CDR2 YFSETQ. The chain's CDR3 is CASSPRLATDTQYF. The CDR3 nucleotides read TGCGCCAGCAGCCCGCGACTAGCCACAGATACGCAGTATTTT.

This clone was seen once. The chain couples TRBV2 to TRBJ1-2; 9 bases align to TRBD1. V dropped 7 bases and J dropped 2; count of bases not matched to a gene: 5. The CDR3 consists of 14 residues. CDR1 and CDR2 from the germline V gene are SNHLY and FYNNEI. This chain's CDR3 is CASTLTGGNYGYTF. CDR3 DNA: TGTGCCAGCACCCTGACAGGGGGAAACTATGGCTACACCTTC.

This chain connects TRBV5-1 to TRBJ1-5, with 9 bases aligning to TRBD1. This CDR3 contains 15 residues. V shed 3 bases, J shed 3 bases, and the junction held 4 bases outside the gene matches. CDR1 is SGHRS, CDR2 YFSETQ, per germline. Here the CDR3 reads CASSYGTGYNQPQHF. The CDR3, as DNA: TGCGCCAGCAGCTACGGGACAGGGTACAATCAGCCCCAGCATTTT.

The chain uses TRBV9 and TRBJ2-1; D call uncertain. V was trimmed by 4 bases and J by 2 bases, leaving 7 bases between them. The CDR3 is 13 residues long. Germline V gene sequence: CDR1 SGDLS, CDR2 YYNGEE. CDR3: CASSPRAYNEQFF. The CDR3 nucleotides read TGTGCCAGCAGCCCCCGGGCCTACAATGAGCAGTTCTTC.

The chain is built from TRBV2 and TRBJ2-1, with a possible D match to TRBD2 (7 bases). Trimming removed 6 bases at V and 2 bases at J, with 11 bases between. In germline, CDR1 is SNHLY, CDR2 FYNNEI. This CDR3 contains 14 residues. The CDR3 is CASRRGGAYNEQFF. As DNA, the CDR3 is TGTGCCAGCAGGAGGGGGGGGGCCTACAATGAGCAGTTCTTC.

The rearrangement joins TRBV19 to TRBJ2-7, with D possibly being TRBD1 (6 bases). The CDR3 covers 12 residues. CDR1 is LNHDA, CDR2 SQIVND, per germline (reference sequence). Between the trimmed V and J ends, which lost 7 bases and 3 bases, there was a span of 10 bases. In DNA form, the CDR3 reads TGTGCCAGTACGGACAGTGGCTACGAGCAGTACTTC. Encoded protein: CASTDSGYEQYF.

This rearrangement joins TRBV3-1 (or the pseudogene TRBV3-2) to TRBJ1-2; 7 bases are shared with TRBD1. CDR3 length equals 15 residues. J was trimmed by 8 bases and V by 1 base; bases with no gene match: 10. Germline V lookup: CDR1 LGHDT, CDR2 YNNKEL (reference sequence). The CDR3 nucleotides read TGTGCCAGCAGCCAAGCCGACAGGGACTCGGGCGGCTACACCTTC. This translates into CASSQADRDSGGYTF.

The J gene is TRBJ2-1, the V gene TRBV2, with 8 bases aligning to TRBD2. The junction had 8 bases not matched to a gene; V was cut back by 3 bases and J by 4 bases. The CDR3 consists of 16 residues. From germline, CDR1 is SNHLY and CDR2 FYNNEI. The CDR3 DNA reads TGTGCCAGCAGTGACAGCATTGAGCGGGGGTACAATGAGCAGTTCTTC. Its translation is CASSDSIERGYNEQFF.

The V gene is TRBV18, the J gene TRBJ1-5; D gene ambiguous. CDR1 and CDR2 from the germline V gene are KGHSH and LQKENI. V dropped 4 bases and J dropped 2 bases, with 9 bases sitting between them. This CDR3 has 14 amino acids. The CDR3 DNA follows: TGTGCCAGCTCACAAGAGGCGGGCAATCAGCCCCAGCATTTT. This encodes CASSQEAGNQPQHF.